This T cell receptor beta chain was profiled in a study of CD8 T cells in Susac syndrome. This clonotype has only a few counts. Reverse transcription of about 0.5 to 1 ug RNA was performed with random hexamers. A multiplex approach, immunoSEQ multiplex PCR, amplified TCR beta CDR3 across 54 Vbeta and 13 Jbeta. TCRdb re-derived calls from the immunoSEQ multiplex PCR reads in MiXCR, one entry per CDR3 protein. Seen here are around 300,000 distinct CDR3 sequences, about 82% observed once, and the top ten hold around 0.2%. The sequenced sample consisted of CD8+ T cells from PBMCs. The sequence was obtained from a human donor with multiple sclerosis.

The CDR3 sequence: CASSPEETQYF. Written as DNA, the CDR3 is TGTGCCAGCAGTCCAGAAGAGACCCAGTACTTC. The chain recombines TRBV28 with TRBJ2-5; D remains ambiguous. This CDR3 contains 11 residues. Between the trimmed V and J ends, which lost 5 bases and 3 bases, there was a span of 4 bases. In germline, CDR1 is MDHEN, CDR2 SYDVKM.